The 10 T cell receptor beta chains presented below share a single source sample, sequenced in a study of blood T cell repertoires in COVID-19. Measured with immunoSEQ multiplex PCR; TCRdb has only the in-frame clones, and not every one. The data show tens of thousands of clones, 70% to 85% seen once. Input material: peripheral blood. The receptor set was obtained from a woman aged 50 to 60 with acute or convalescent COVID-19.

The V call is TRBV7-6, the J call TRBJ1-5; D is unresolved. The CDR3 is made up of 13 amino acids. The ends were cut back, 4 bases at V and 7 bases at J, with 11 bases in the middle. The germline V gene has CDR1 SGHVS and CDR2 FNYEAQ. The CDR3 reads CASSCPCRQPQHF. The CDR3, as DNA: TGTGCCAGCAGCTGTCCGTGTAGACAGCCCCAGCATTTT.

V gene TRBV9 combines with J gene TRBJ2-2; the D gene is possibly TRBD1 (5 bases). V dropped 3 bases and J dropped 0 bases, with 15 bases sitting between them. Germline V lookup: CDR1 SGDLS, CDR2 YYNGEE. CDR3 length: 17 residues. As DNA, the CDR3 is TGTGCCAGCAGCGAGCATACAGGATCGCCGAACACCGGGGAGCTGTTTTTT. It translates to CASSEHTGSPNTGELFF.

CDR3 in amino acids: CASSAYSATNEKLFF. CDR3 nucleotides: TGTGCCAGCAGTGCCTACAGTGCAACTAATGAAAAACTGTTTTTT. V usage is TRBV2 and J usage is TRBJ1-4; D call uncertain. Germline CDR1 and CDR2: SNHLY and FYNNEI. The V end lost 4 bases, the J end lost 0 bases, and 9 bases lay between the germline ends. The CDR3 loop spans 15 amino acids. Together with reference TRBV2 and TRBJ1-4, the CDR3 gives the full variable domain: EPEVTQTPSHQVTQMGQEVILRCVPISNHLYFYWYRQILGQKVEFLVSFYNNEISEKSEIFDDQFSVERPDGSNFTLKIRSTKLEDSAMYFCASSAYSATNEKLFFGSGTQLSVL.

V is TRBV6-5 and J is TRBJ1-1; no clear D gene. The V gene lost 0 bases and the J gene lost 1 base, with 6 bases spanning the gap. Germline loops: CDR1 MNHEY, CDR2 SVGAGI. The CDR3 spans 14 residues. The CDR3 DNA sequence: TGTGCCAGCAGTTACTCTCGGGGGAACACTGAAGCTTTCTTT. Its protein product is CASSYSRGNTEAFF.

This chain links TRBV7-2 with TRBJ1-2, with TRBD1 matching over 10 bases. The CDR3 runs to 15 residues. Germline-derived CDR1 and CDR2 are SGHTA and FQGNSA. Trimming at V came to 6 bases and at J to 2 bases, leaving 6 bases not matched to a gene. The CDR3 coding sequence is TGTGCCAGCAGACAGGGGACAGGGGAGAACTATGGCTACACCTTC. Its translation is CASRQGTGENYGYTF.

The chain is built from TRBV18 and TRBJ1-4; tentative D call: TRBD1 (6 bases). CDR3 length: 15 amino acids. Trimming removed 3 bases at V and 6 bases at J, with 14 bases between. Germline loops: CDR1 KGHSH, CDR2 LQKENI. The DNA for the CDR3 is TGTGCCAGCTCACCGTTCGGGGGGCGGGATGAAAAACTGTTTTTT. The encoded protein is CASSPFGGRDEKLFF.

This rearrangement joins TRBV11-3 to TRBJ2-1; perhaps TRBD1 as D (6 bases). This CDR3 region has 13 residues. Germline CDR1 reads SGHNT; CDR2 reads YENEEA. Trimming removed 4 bases from V and 7 bases from J, with 11 bases in between. The CDR3 here is CASSSRGSNEQFF. The CDR3 region has the DNA TGTGCCAGCAGCTCCAGGGGCAGTAATGAGCAGTTCTTC.

The genes are TRBV27 and TRBJ1-4, with 8 bases aligning to TRBD1. The CDR3 has 15 residues. Germline V gene lookup returns CDR1 MNHEY and CDR2 SMNVEV (reference sequence). Trimming cost V 1 base and J 9 bases; bases outside gene matches: 7. CDR3 DNA: TGTGCCAGCAGTTTATGGGCAACAGGGGGAAAAAAACTGTTTTTT. It encodes CASSLWATGGKKLFF. Looking up the rest from reference TRBV27 and TRBJ1-4 gives the full variable domain: EAQVTQNPRYLITVTGKKLTVTCSQNMNHEYMSWYRQDPGLGLRQIYYSMNVEVTDKGDVPEGYKVSRKEKRNFPLILESPSPNQTSLYFCASSLWATGGKKLFFGSGTQLSVL.

The CDR3 protein is CASSEEGLALREQFF. CDR3 bases: TGTGCCAGCAGCGAGGAAGGACTAGCGTTACGTGAGCAGTTCTTC. The chain couples TRBV9 to TRBJ2-1; 9 bases are a match to TRBD2. V shed 3 bases, J shed 9 bases, and the junction held 10 bases outside the gene matches. This CDR3 spans 15 amino acids. Germline values: CDR1 SGDLS, CDR2 YYNGEE.

This clone has just a few counts. J is TRBJ1-1 and V is TRBV7-9; TRBD1 is a possible D gene (5 bases). V gave up 4 bases and J gave up 3 bases, with 9 bases separating them. Per germline, CDR1 SEHNR and CDR2 FQNEAQ (reference sequence). CDR3 size: 13 residues. The DNA of the CDR3 is TGTGCCAGCAGCTGGGGGGGAGACACTGAAGCTTTCTTT. The encoded protein is CASSWGGDTEAFF.